These 18 T cell receptor beta chains share one sample of origin, sequenced in a study of blood T cells in healthy people across ages. A J-beta primer mix and a sample-barcoded 5' primer were used in a second PCR of about 7 to 11 cycles. TCRdb re-derived calls from the 5' RACE reads in MiXCR, one entry per CDR3 protein. The table includes roughly 1,300,000 distinct CDR3 sequences, 59% detected once. The sequencing input was blood. The source is a man aged 18 to 29 in good health.

The chain combines TRBV7-2 with TRBJ1-6; D not certain. V lost 2 bases and J 8 bases, leaving 7 bases between the germline ends. The CDR3 length is 13 residues. Germline values: CDR1 SGHTA, CDR2 FQGNSA. CDR3 nucleotide sequence: TGTGCCAGCAGCTTATTGCGTGATTCACCCCTCCACTTT. Amino acids: CASSLLRDSPLHF. Together with reference TRBV7-2 and TRBJ1-6, the CDR3 gives the full variable domain: GAGVSQSPSNKVTEKGKDVELRCDPISGHTALYWYRQSLGQGLEFLIYFQGNSAPDKSGLPSDRFSAERTGGSVSTLTIQRTQQEDSAVYLCASSLLRDSPLHFGNGTRLTVT.

This clonotype was counted only a few times. The J gene is TRBJ2-1, the V gene TRBV7-9; 8 bases line up with TRBD1. The V segment lost 6 bases and the J segment 4 bases; nucleotides outside the gene matches: 11. Germline CDR1 reads SEHNR; CDR2 reads FQNEAQ (reference sequence). The CDR3 has 16 amino acids. CDR3 loop: CASRGPGDRGYNEQFF. The CDR3 DNA follows: TGTGCCAGCAGGGGGCCGGGTGACAGGGGATACAATGAGCAGTTCTTC.

This chain joins TRBV6-2 or TRBV6-3 and TRBJ1-1, with D unresolved. The CDR3 covers 11 residues. Between the trimmed V and J ends, which lost 4 bases and 6 bases, there was a span of 6 bases. Germline V gene data show CDR1 as MNHEY and CDR2 as SVGEGT. The CDR3 reads CASSSQPEAFF. CDR3 nucleotide sequence: TGTGCCAGCAGTTCTCAGCCTGAAGCTTTCTTT.

This sequence joins TRBV6-5 and TRBJ1-1; no clear D gene. Trimming shortened V by 5 bases and J by 4 bases, and 11 bases separated the two germline ends. Germline lookup yields CDR1 MNHEY and CDR2 SVGAGI. The CDR3 spans 13 residues. The CDR3 loop reads CASSPSHGTEAFF. In nucleotides, the CDR3 is TGTGCCAGCAGTCCGTCTCATGGCACTGAAGCTTTCTTT.

This sequence joins TRBV7-2 and TRBJ2-4, with D perhaps given as TRBD1 or TRBD2 (6 bases each). The DNA end is more similar to TRBJ2-7, so the J call may be wrong. The CDR3 is 14 amino acids. Looked up from germline, CDR1 is SGHTA and CDR2 is FQGNSA. In DNA form, the CDR3 reads TGTGCCAGCAGCTTAGCCGGGGGCTGGAACGAGCAGTACTTC. It is translated as CASSLAGGWNEQYF.

Only a few counts were recorded for this clonotype. The rearrangement joins TRBV29-1 to TRBJ2-7; possibly TRBD1 or TRBD2 for D (5 bases each). The CDR3 covers 14 residues. Between the trimmed V and J ends, which lost 4 bases and 2 bases, there was a span of 15 bases. The germline V gene encodes CDR1 SQVTM and CDR2 ANQGSEA. The CDR3 nucleotides are TGCAGCGTTGTTCTGGGGCCGGGGCCCTACGAGCAGTACTTC. Protein product: CSVVLGPGPYEQYF.

V usage is TRBV20-1 and J usage is TRBJ2-5, with 11 nucleotides matching TRBD2. This CDR3 has 15 residues. The germline V gene encodes CDR1 DFQATT and CDR2 SNEGSKA (reference sequence). J gave up 4 bases and V 4 bases, and 8 bases lay outside the gene matches. CDR3 amino acids: CSAILAGGPGETQYF. CDR3 coding DNA: TGCAGTGCTATTCTAGCGGGAGGCCCAGGAGAGACCCAGTACTTC.

The CDR3 reads CASSFSLDTGELFF. The CDR3 DNA sequence: TGTGCCAGCAGCTTCAGCCTTGACACCGGGGAGCTGTTTTTT. The chain joins TRBV7-2 to TRBJ2-2; D is undetermined. The CDR3 runs 14 residues. V was shortened by 3 bases and J by 3 bases, with 8 bases between the two germline ends. The germline V gene has CDR1 SGHTA and CDR2 FQGNSA.

This clonotype was detected many times. This CDR3 is CASSSESYEQYF. In DNA, the CDR3 is TGTGCCAGCAGCTCAGAAAGCTACGAGCAGTACTTC. This chain links TRBV7-9 with TRBJ2-7; D unresolved. The V and J ends lost 4 bases and 3 bases respectively, with 7 bases between them. There are 12 residues in the CDR3. Germline V lookup: CDR1 SEHNR, CDR2 FQNEAQ (reference sequence). Complete variable domain (other parts from reference TRBV7-9 and TRBJ2-7): DTGVSQNPRHKITKRGQNVTFRCDPISEHNRLYWYRQTLGQGPEFLTYFQNEAQLEKSRLLSDRFSAERPKGSFSTLEIQRTEQGDSAMYLCASSSESYEQYFGPGTRLTVT.

Turning to this clonotype: The junction shows a germline mismatch at one end, possibly a read error. CDR3 bases: TGTGCCGGCAGTGCACAGGGCAATGAGCAGTTCTTC. This gives the protein CAGSAQGNEQFF. This sequence joins TRBV28 and TRBJ2-1; perhaps TRBD1 as D (6 bases). Germline values: CDR1 MDHEN, CDR2 SYDVKM. This CDR3 is 12 amino acids long. The full variable domain, with the rest looked up from reference TRBV28 and TRBJ2-1, is DVKVTQSSRYLVKRTGEKVFLECVQDMDHENMFWYRQDPGLGLRLIYFSYDVKMKEKGDIPEGYSVSREKKERFSLILESASTNQTSMYLCAGSAQGNEQFFGPGTRLTVL.

The gene calls are TRBV7-2 and TRBJ2-7, with 11 bases identical to TRBD2. V gave up 6 bases and J gave up 2 bases; unmatched junction bases: 6. Germline V gene data show CDR1 as SGHTA and CDR2 as FQGNSA. This CDR3 has 15 residues. This CDR3 reads CASSLAGGGAYEQYF. CDR3 nucleotide sequence: TGTGCCAGCAGTCTAGCGGGGGGAGGCGCCTACGAGCAGTACTTC. The complete variable domain, with remaining parts taken from reference TRBV7-2 and TRBJ2-7, reads GAGVSQSPSNKVTEKGKDVELRCDPISGHTALYWYRQSLGQGLEFLIYFQGNSAPDKSGLPSDRFSAERTGGSVSTLTIQRTQQEDSAVYLCASSLAGGGAYEQYFGPGTRLTVT.

The chain links TRBV20-1 to TRBJ1-6; 7 bases map to TRBD1. The CDR3 runs to 15 residues. The V segment lost 6 bases and the J segment 3 bases; nucleotides outside the gene matches: 8. Germline V gene lookup returns CDR1 DFQATT and CDR2 SNEGSKA (reference sequence). The CDR3 spells CSAARDSFYNSPLHF. The CDR3 DNA reads as TGCAGTGCCGCCCGGGACAGCTTCTATAATTCACCCCTCCACTTT.

The chain uses TRBV9 and TRBJ2-5, with D unclear. In germline, CDR1 is SGDLS, CDR2 YYNGEE. CDR3 length: 15 residues. V was clipped by 0 bases and J by 2 bases, with 11 bases between them. The DNA for the CDR3 is TGTGCCAGCAGCGTAGGTGTTATGCAGCAAGAGACCCAGTACTTC. Amino acid sequence: CASSVGVMQQETQYF.

This clonotype was picked up many times. The chain links TRBV20-1 to TRBJ1-1; the D is unclear. Per germline, CDR1 DFQATT and CDR2 SNEGSKA (reference sequence). The CDR3 runs 11 residues. V was clipped by 3 bases and J by 1 base, with 3 bases between them. CDR3 amino acids: CSARGNTEAFF. DNA for the CDR3: TGCAGTGCTAGGGGGAACACTGAAGCTTTCTTT.

This chain uses TRBV12-3 or TRBV12-4 with TRBJ2-3; 9 bases are shared with TRBD1. V dropped 5 bases and J dropped 3; count of bases not matched to a gene: 9. This CDR3 comprises 16 residues. The CDR3 nucleotides are TGTGCCAGCAGTCTGCAAACAGGGGGCGCGACAGATACGCAGTATTTT. It encodes CASSLQTGGATDTQYF.

This chain connects TRBV6-2 or TRBV6-3 to TRBJ2-3, with 8 bases aligning to TRBD2. Looked up from germline, CDR1 is MNHEY and CDR2 is SVGEGT. V gave up 4 bases and J gave up 2 bases; unmatched junction bases: 8. The length of the CDR3 is 16 residues. CDR3 protein: CASSSHAGGYTDTQYF. The CDR3 DNA sequence: TGTGCCAGCAGTTCCCACGCGGGGGGTTACACAGATACGCAGTATTTT.

The rearrangement joins TRBV14 to TRBJ1-1, with 7 bases fitting TRBD1. In germline, CDR1 is SGHDN, CDR2 FVKESK. Trimming cost V 3 bases and J 11 bases; bases outside gene matches: 9. The CDR3 covers 13 residues. The DNA of the CDR3 is TGTGCCAGCAGCCAGTCCCCAGGGGGTGATGCTTTCTTT. This encodes CASSQSPGGDAFF.

J is TRBJ1-5 and V is TRBV6-2 or TRBV6-3; the D gene is possibly TRBD1 (5 bases). V was clipped by 6 bases and J by 5 bases, with 17 bases between them. Germline values: CDR1 MNHEY, CDR2 SVGEGT. The length of the CDR3 is 15 residues. The CDR3 bases are TGTGCCAGCAGCCCCGGGAGCCTGGGGGATCAGCCCCAGCATTTT. Encoded protein: CASSPGSLGDQPQHF.